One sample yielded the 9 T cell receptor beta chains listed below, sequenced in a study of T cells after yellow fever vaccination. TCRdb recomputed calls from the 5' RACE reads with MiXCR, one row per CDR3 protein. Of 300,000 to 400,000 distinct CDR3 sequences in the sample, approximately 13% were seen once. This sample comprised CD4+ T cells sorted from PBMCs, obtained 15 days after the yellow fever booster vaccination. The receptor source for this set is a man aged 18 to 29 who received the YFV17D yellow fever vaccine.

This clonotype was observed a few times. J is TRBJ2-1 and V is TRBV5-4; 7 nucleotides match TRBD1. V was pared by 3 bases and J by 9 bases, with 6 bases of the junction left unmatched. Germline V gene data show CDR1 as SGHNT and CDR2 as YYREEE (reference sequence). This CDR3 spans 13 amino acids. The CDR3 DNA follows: TGTGCCAGCAGCTCCGGACAGGTCGGTGAGCAGTTCTTC. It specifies CASSSGQVGEQFF.

The CDR3 loop is CASSLIGENGYTF. CDR3 nucleotide sequence: TGTGCCAGCAGTTTGATAGGGGAGAATGGCTACACCTTC. The V and J genes are TRBV12-3 or TRBV12-4 and TRBJ1-2; D is possibly TRBD1 (5 bases). Trimming removed 3 bases from V and 6 bases from J, with 11 bases in between. CDR3 size: 13 residues.

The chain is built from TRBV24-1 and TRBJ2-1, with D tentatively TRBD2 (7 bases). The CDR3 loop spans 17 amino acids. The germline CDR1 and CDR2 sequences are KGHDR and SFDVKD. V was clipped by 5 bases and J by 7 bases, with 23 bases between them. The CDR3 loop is CATSGPTGGPRGNEQFF. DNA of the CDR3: TGTGCCACCAGTGGTCCCACGGGGGGCCCTCGGGGGAATGAGCAGTTCTTC.

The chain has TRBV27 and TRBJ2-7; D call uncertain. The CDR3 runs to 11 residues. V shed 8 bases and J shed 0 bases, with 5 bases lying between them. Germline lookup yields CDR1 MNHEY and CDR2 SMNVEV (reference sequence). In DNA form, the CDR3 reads TGTGCCAGCGGGTCCTCCTACGAGCAGTACGTC. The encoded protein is CASGSSYEQYV.

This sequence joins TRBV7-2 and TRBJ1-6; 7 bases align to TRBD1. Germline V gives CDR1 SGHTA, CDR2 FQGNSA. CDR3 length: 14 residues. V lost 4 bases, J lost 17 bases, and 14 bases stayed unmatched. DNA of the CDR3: TGTGCCAGCAGCTCACTGACAGGGTCGTACGAGATCCACTTT. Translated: CASSSLTGSYEIHF.

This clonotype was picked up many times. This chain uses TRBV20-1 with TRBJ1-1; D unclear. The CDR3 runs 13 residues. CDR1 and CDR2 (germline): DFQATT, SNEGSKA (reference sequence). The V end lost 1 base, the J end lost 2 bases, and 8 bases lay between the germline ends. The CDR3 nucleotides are TGCAGTGCTAGAGCACCGGCTAACACTGAAGCTTTCTTT. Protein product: CSARAPANTEAFF.

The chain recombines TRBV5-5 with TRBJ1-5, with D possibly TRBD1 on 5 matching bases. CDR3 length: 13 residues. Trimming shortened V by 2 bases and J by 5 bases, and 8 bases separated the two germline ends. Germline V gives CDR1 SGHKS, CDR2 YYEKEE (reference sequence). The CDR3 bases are TGTGCCAGCAGCTTTTTCAGGGATCAGCCCCAGCATTTT. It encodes CASSFFRDQPQHF. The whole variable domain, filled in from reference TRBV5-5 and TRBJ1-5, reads DAGVTQSPTHLIKTRGQQVTLRCSPISGHKSVSWYQQVLGQGPQFIFQYYEKEERGRGNFPDRFSARQFPNYSSELNVNALLLGDSALYLCASSFFRDQPQHFGDGTRLSIL.

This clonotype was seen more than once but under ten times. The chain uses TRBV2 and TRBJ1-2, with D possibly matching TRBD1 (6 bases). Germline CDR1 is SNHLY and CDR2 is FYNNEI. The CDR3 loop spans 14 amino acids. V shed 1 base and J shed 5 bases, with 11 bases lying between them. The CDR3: CASSEVRTDYGYTF. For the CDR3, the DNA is TGTGCCAGCAGTGAAGTCCGGACAGATTATGGCTACACCTTC.

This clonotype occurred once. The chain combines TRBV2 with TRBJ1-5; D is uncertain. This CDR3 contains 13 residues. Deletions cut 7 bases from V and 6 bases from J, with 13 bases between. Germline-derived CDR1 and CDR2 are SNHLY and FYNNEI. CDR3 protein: CASTGLPGQPQHF. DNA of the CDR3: TGTGCCAGCACTGGCCTCCCGGGTCAGCCCCAGCATTTT.